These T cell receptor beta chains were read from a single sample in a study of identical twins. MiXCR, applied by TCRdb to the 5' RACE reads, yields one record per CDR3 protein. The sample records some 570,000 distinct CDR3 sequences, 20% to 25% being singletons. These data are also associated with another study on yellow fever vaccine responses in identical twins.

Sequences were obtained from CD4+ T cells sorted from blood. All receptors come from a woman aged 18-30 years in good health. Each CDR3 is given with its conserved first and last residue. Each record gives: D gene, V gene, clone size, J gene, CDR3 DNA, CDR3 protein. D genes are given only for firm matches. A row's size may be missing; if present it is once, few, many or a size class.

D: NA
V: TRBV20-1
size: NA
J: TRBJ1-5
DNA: TGCAGTGCTAGAGCCTTTAATCAGCCCCAGCATTTT
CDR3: CSARAFNQPQHF

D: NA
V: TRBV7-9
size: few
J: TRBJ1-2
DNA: TGTGCCAGCAGCTCTTACAGGGACCCCGGCTACACCTTC
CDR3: CASSSYRDPGYTF

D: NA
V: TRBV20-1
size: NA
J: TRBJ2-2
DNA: TGCAGTGCTAGAGGTGGCTTGGTCTCCACCGGGGAGCTGTTTTTT
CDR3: CSARGGLVSTGELFF

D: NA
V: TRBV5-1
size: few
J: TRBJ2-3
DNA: TGCGCCAGCAGCTTGGCGCCGGGGCCCTTGGATACGCAGTATTTT
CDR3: CASSLAPGPLDTQYF

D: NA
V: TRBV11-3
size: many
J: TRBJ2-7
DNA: TGTGCCAGCAGCTCCTTGGGCTACGAGCAGTACTTC
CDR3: CASSSLGYEQYF

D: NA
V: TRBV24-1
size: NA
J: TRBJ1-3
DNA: TGTGCCACCAGTGACCCCGGATCCTCTGGAAACACCATATATTTT
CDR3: CATSDPGSSGNTIYF

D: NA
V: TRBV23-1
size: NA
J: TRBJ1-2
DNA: TGCGCCAGCAGTCAATCTTGGGAAGAAGAGCTTGAAAACTATGGCTACACCTTC
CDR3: CASSQSWEEELENYGYTF

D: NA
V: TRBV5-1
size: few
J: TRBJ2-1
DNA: NA
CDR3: CASSSQLADFGNEQFF

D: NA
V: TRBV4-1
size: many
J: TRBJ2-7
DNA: TGCGCCAGCAGCCTTGCACGGACCTACGAGCAGTACTTC
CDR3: CASSLARTYEQYF

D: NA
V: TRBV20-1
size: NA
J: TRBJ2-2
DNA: TGCAGTGCTACAAGCGCGGGGAACACCGGGGAGCTGTTTTTT
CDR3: CSATSAGNTGELFF

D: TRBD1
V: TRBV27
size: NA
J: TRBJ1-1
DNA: TGTGCCAGCAGTTTAGCGGGGACAGTCCCTAACACTGAAGCTTTCTTT
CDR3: CASSLAGTVPNTEAFF

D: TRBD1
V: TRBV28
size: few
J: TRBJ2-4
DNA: TGTGCCAGCAGTTCTGCTGGGACAGGGGGCTCGTATAACTTC
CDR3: CASSSAGTGGSYNF

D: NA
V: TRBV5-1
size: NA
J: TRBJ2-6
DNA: TGCGCCAGCAGCTTGGAAACAGCTGGGGCCAACGTCCTGACTTTC
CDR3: CASSLETAGANVLTF

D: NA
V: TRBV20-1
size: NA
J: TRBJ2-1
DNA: TGCAGTGCTAGCCGACTAGGTGAGCAGTTCTTC
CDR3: CSASRLGEQFF

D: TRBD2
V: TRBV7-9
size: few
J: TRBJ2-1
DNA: TGTGCCAGCACCTCGAGCGGGGGGGACTACAATGAGCAGTTCTTC
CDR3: CASTSSGGDYNEQFF

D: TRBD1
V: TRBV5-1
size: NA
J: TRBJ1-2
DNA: TGCGCCAGCAGCCTGACCGGGACAGAGATAAATGGCTACACCTTC
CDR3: CASSLTGTEINGYTF

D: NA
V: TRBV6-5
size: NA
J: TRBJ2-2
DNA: TGTGCCAGCAGTTCTTGGGGGTACCGGGAGCTGTTTTTT
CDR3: CASSSWGYRELFF

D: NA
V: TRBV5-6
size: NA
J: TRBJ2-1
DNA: TGTGCCAGCAGCTTGGCACACAGGGACGGGGCCTACAATGAGCAGTTCTTC
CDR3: CASSLAHRDGAYNEQFF

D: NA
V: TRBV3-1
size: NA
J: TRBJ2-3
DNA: TGTGCCAGCAGCCAATTTGCGACTAGCACAGATACGCAGTATTTT
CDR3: CASSQFATSTDTQYF

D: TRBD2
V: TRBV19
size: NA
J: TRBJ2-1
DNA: TGTGCCAGTAGTACACCAATAGCGGGAAAAGCCAATGAGCAGTTCTTC
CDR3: CASSTPIAGKANEQFF

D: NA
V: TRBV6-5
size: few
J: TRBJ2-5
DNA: TGTGCCAGCAGTAACCAGAGGTACCAAGAGACCCAGTACTTC
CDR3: CASSNQRYQETQYF

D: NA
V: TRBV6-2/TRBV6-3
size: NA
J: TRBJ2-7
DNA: TGTGCCAGCAAATCAACAGGGAACCACGAGCAGTACTTC
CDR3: CASKSTGNHEQYF

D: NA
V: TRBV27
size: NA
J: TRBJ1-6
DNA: TGTGCCAGCAGTTTGGCCCGAGCTTCACCCCTCCACTTT
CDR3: CASSLARASPLHF

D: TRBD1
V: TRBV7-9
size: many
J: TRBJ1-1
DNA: TGTGCCAGCAGCCCCCGACAGGGTGAAGCTTTCTTT
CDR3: CASSPRQGEAFF

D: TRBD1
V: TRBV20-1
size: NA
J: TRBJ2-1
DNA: TGCGCAGGGACAGGGGACTACAATGAGCAGTTCTTC
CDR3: CAGTGDYNEQFF

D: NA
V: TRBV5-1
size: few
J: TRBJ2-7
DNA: TGCGCCAGCAGCTTGCGGCAGGGCCACGAGCAGTACTTC
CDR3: CASSLRQGHEQYF

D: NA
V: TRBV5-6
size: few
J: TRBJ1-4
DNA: TGTGCCAGCAGCGAAAACAGAGTCCTAAATGAAAAACTGTTTTTT
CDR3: CASSENRVLNEKLFF

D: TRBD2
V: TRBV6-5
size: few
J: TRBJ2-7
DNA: TGTGCCAGCAGTTATACTAGCGAGAGCTCCTACGAGCAGTACTTC
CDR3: CASSYTSESSYEQYF

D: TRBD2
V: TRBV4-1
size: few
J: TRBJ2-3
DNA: TGCGCCAGCAGCCAAGAAAGAGGATGGGCGGGGGCAGATACGCAGTATTTT
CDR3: CASSQERGWAGADTQYF

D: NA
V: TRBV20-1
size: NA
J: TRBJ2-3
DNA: TGCAGTGCCGCGGACTATCGCTCGGGGGATACGCAGTATTTT
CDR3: CSAADYRSGDTQYF

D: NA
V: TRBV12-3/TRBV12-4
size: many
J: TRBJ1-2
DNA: TGTGCCAGCAGGGACCTCGGGGGTCCTGACTATGGCTACACCTTC
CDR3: CASRDLGGPDYGYTF

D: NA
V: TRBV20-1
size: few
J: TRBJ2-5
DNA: TGCAGTGCCATACCGGGACACCAAGAGACCCAGTACTTC
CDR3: CSAIPGHQETQYF

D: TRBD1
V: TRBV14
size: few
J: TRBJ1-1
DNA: TGTGCCAGCAGCGAACGGGACAGGGTAAGGTTCACTGAAGCTTTCTTT
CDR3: CASSERDRVRFTEAFF

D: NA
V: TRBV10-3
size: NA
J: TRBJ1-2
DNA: TGTGCCATCAGTGAGTCGAGTACTAACTATGGCTACACCTTC
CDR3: CAISESSTNYGYTF

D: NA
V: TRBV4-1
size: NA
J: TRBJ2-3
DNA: TGCGCCAGCAGCCAAGATATGGAGCGGGCACCCGATACGCAGTATTTT
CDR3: CASSQDMERAPDTQYF

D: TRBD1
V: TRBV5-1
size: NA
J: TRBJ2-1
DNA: TGCGCCAGCAGCTTGGCCTCTGGCAGGGGGCTATACAATGAGCAGTTCTTC
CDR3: CASSLASGRGLYNEQFF

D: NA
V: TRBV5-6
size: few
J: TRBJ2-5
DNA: TGTGCCAGCAGCGATCCGGGGACGCCTCCGACCCAGTACTTC
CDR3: CASSDPGTPPTQYF

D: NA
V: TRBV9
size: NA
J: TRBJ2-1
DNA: TGTGCCAGCAGCGTAGATCCGGACGGCTTCAGCTCCTACAATGAGCAGTTCTTC
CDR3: CASSVDPDGFSSYNEQFF

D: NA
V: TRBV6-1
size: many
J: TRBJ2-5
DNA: TGTGCCAGCAGTGTTGCTGGGGGGGCGGAGACCCAGTACTTC
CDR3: CASSVAGGAETQYF

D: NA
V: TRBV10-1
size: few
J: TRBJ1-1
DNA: TGCGCCAGCAGTGAGTTGGAGGGGAACACTGAAGCTTTCTTT
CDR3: CASSELEGNTEAFF